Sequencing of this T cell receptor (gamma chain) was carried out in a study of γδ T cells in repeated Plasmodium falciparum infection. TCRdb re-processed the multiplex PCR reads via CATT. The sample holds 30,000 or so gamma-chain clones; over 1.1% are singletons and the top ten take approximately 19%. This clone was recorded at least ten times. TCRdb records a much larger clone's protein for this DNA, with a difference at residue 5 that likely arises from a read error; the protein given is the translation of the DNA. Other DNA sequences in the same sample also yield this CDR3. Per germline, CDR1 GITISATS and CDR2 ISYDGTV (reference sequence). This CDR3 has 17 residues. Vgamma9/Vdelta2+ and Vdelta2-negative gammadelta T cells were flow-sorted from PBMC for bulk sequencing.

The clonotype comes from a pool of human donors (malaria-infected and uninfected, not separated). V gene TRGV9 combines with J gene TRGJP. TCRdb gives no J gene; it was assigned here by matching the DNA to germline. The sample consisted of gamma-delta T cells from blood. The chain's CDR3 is CALWGVQLELGKKIKVF. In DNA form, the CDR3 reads TGTGCCTTGTGGGGGGTGCAACTGGAGTTGGGCAAAAAAATCAAGGTATTT.